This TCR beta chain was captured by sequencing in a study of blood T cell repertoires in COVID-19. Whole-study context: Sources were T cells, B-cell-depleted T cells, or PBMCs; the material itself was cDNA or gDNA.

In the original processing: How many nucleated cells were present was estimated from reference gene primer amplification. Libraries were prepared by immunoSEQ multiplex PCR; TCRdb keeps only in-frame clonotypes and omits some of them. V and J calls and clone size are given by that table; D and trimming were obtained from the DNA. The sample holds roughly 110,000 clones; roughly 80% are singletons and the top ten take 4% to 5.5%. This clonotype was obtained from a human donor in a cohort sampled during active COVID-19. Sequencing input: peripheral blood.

This CDR3 reads CASSAPGGIADEAFF. In DNA form, the CDR3 reads TGCGCCAGCAGCGCCCCCGGGGGTATCGCTGATGAAGCTTTCTTT. The gene calls are TRBV5-1 and TRBJ1-1; a possible D gene is TRBD1 (5 bases). V dropped 4 bases and J dropped 7 bases, with 20 bases sitting between them. Germline values: CDR1 SGHRS, CDR2 YFSETQ. This CDR3 is 15 amino acids long.